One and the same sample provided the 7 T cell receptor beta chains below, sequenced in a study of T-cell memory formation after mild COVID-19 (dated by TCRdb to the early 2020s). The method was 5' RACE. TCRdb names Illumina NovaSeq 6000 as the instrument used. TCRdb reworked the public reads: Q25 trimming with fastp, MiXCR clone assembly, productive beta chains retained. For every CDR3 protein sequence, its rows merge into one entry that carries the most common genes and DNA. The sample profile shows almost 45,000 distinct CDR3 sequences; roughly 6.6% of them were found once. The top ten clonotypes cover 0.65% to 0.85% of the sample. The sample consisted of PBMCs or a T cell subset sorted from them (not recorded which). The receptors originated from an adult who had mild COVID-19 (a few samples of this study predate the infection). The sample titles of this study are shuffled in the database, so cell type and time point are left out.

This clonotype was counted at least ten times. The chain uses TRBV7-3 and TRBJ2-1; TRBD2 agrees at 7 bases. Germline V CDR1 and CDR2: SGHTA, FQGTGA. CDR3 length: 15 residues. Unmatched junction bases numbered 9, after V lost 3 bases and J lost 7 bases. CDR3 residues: CASSFDRGSWNEQFF. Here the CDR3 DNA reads TGTGCCAGCAGCTTTGACCGCGGGAGTTGGAATGAGCAGTTCTTC. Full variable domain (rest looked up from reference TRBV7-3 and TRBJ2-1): GAGVSQTPSNKVTEKGKYVELRCDPISGHTALYWYRQSLGQGPEFLIYFQGTGAADDSGLPNDRFFAVRPEGSVSTLKIQRTERGDSAVYLCASSFDRGSWNEQFFGPGTRLTVL.

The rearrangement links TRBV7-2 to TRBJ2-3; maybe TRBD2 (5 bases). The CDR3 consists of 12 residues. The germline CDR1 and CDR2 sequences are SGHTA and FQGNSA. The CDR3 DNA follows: TGTGGAGTGGGCGGGCGCGGAGATACGCAGTATTTT. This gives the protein CGVGGRGDTQYF.

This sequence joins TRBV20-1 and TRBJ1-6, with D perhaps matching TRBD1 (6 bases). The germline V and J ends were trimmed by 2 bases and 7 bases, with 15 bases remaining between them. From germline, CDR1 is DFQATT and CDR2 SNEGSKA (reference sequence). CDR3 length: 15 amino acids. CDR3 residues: CSARTGGRGNSPLHF. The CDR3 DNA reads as TGCAGTGCTAGAACGGGGGGCAGGGGAAATTCACCCCTCCACTTT.

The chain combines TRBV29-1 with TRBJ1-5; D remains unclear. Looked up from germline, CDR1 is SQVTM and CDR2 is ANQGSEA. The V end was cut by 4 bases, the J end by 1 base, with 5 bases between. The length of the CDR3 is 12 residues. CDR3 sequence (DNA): TGCAGCGTTGGGGCCAGCAATCAGCCCCAGCATTTT. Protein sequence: CSVGASNQPQHF. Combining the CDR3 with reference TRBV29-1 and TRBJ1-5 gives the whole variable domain SAVISQKPSRDICQRGTSLTIQCQVDSQVTMMFWYRQQPGQSLTLIATANQGSEATYESGFVIDKFPISRPNLTFSTLTVSNMSPEDSSIYLCSVGASNQPQHFGDGTRLSIL.

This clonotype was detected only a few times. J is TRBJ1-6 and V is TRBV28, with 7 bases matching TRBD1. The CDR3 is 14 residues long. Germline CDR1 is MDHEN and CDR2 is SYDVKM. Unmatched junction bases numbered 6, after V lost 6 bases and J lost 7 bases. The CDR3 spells CASRRDSLNSPLHF. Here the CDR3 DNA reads TGTGCCAGCAGGCGGGACAGCCTCAATTCACCCCTCCACTTT.

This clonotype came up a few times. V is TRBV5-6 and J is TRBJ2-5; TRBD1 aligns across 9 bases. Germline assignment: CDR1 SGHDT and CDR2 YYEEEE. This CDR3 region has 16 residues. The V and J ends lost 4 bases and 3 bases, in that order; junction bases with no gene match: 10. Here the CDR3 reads CASSPYSGTGKETQYF. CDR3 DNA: TGTGCCAGCAGCCCGTACTCCGGGACAGGGAAAGAGACCCAGTACTTC.

CDR3 sequence reads: CASSIAGLTVSTDTQYF. CDR3 DNA sequence: TGTGCCAGTAGTATAGCGGGACTCACCGTCTCCACAGATACGCAGTATTTT. This chain uses TRBV19 with TRBJ2-3; tentative D call: TRBD2 (6 bases). The V gene lost 1 base and the J gene lost 2 bases, with 16 bases spanning the gap. Germline V gene data show CDR1 as LNHDA and CDR2 as SQIVND (reference sequence). The CDR3 spans 17 residues.